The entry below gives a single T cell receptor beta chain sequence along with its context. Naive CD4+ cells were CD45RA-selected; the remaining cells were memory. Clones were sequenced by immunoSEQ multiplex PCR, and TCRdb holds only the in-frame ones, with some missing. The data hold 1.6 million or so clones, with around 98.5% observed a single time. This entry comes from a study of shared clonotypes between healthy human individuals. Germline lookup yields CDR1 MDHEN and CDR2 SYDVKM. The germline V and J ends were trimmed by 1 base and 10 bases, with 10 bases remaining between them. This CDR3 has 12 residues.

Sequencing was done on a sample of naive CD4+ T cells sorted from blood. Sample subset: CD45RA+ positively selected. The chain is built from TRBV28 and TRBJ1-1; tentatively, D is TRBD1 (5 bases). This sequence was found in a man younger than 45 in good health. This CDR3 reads CASSLSRGGAFF. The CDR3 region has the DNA TGTGCCAGCAGTTTATCCCGGGGGGGAGCTTTCTTT.